These 20 T cell receptor beta chains share one sample of origin, sequenced in a study of sequential checkpoint blockade in melanoma (dated by TCRdb to between 2018 and 2020). This specimen's treatment or condition label, per the study, means: randomized to nivolumab then ipilimumab (arm A) or the reverse (arm B). The method behind the library was the immunoSEQ multiplex PCR assay. This immuneACCESS table, as held by TCRdb, lists in-frame sequences with V and J called but not all clones. Of the missing ones, under half trace to an unresolved V gene in checked studies; the others have no known cause. The sample table lists more than 9,500 clones, roughly 80% of them with a count of one. The ten largest clones represent under 13% of the sample. The sample was CD8+ T cells sorted from blood (inferred from file names), taken from a patient given nivolumab and ipilimumab in sequence. These receptors all come from a human donor with melanoma.

The rearrangement links TRBV2 to TRBJ2-4; 7 bases match TRBD2. The CDR3 consists of 15 residues. The trim removed 6 bases at V and 7 bases at J, leaving 12 bases unmatched. The germline V gene encodes CDR1 SNHLY and CDR2 FYNNEI. This chain's CDR3 is CASREGGGRANIQYF. For the CDR3, the DNA is TGTGCCAGCAGGGAGGGCGGGGGAAGAGCTAACATTCAGTACTTC.

The chain is built from TRBV7-6 and TRBJ2-5; TRBD1 aligns across 10 bases. This CDR3 contains 16 residues. Germline loops: CDR1 SGHVS, CDR2 FNYEAQ. Trimming cost V 5 bases and J 5 bases; bases outside gene matches: 11. CDR3 DNA: TGTGCCAGCAGCGCCGGACCGACAGGGGGCCGGGAGACCCAGTACTTC. It yields the protein CASSAGPTGGRETQYF.

V gene TRBV5-5 combines with J gene TRBJ2-5, with TRBD2 matching over 7 bases. The CDR3 is 18 residues long. CDR1 and CDR2 from the germline V gene are SGHKS and YYEKEE (reference sequence). The V segment lost 4 bases and the J segment 0 bases; nucleotides outside the gene matches: 15. The CDR3 spells CASSLPREGPKDQETQYF. The CDR3 DNA is TGTGCCAGCAGCCTCCCTAGGGAGGGCCCCAAGGACCAAGAGACCCAGTACTTC. Combining the CDR3 with reference TRBV5-5 and TRBJ2-5 gives the whole variable domain DAGVTQSPTHLIKTRGQQVTLRCSPISGHKSVSWYQQVLGQGPQFIFQYYEKEERGRGNFPDRFSARQFPNYSSELNVNALLLGDSALYLCASSLPREGPKDQETQYFGPGTRLLVL.

The chain links TRBV7-9 to TRBJ2-1, with TRBD2 matching 11 bases. V shed 4 bases and J 7 bases; nucleotides not matched to a gene: 6. In germline, CDR1 is SEHNR, CDR2 FQNEAQ (reference sequence). The CDR3 totals 15 residues. The CDR3 DNA follows: TGTGCCAGCAGCTCTAGCGGGAGGTTTTTGAATGAGCAGTTCTTC. It translates to CASSSSGRFLNEQFF.

This clone was detected a few times. The CDR3 is CASRIGQGEGYTF. The DNA of the CDR3 is TGTGCCAGCAGAATCGGACAGGGGGAAGGCTACACCTTC. The rearrangement joins TRBV5-5 to TRBJ1-2; 10 bases map to TRBD1. CDR3 length: 13 residues. V lost 5 bases, J lost 8 bases, and 6 bases stayed unmatched. Germline loops: CDR1 SGHKS, CDR2 YYEKEE (reference sequence). The variable domain in full, completed from reference TRBV5-5 and TRBJ1-2, reads DAGVTQSPTHLIKTRGQQVTLRCSPISGHKSVSWYQQVLGQGPQFIFQYYEKEERGRGNFPDRFSARQFPNYSSELNVNALLLGDSALYLCASRIGQGEGYTFGSGTRLTVV.

The chain combines TRBV27 with TRBJ1-1; D remains ambiguous. The germline V gene encodes CDR1 MNHEY and CDR2 SMNVEV (reference sequence). Trimming removed 7 bases at V and 5 bases at J, with 14 bases between. The CDR3 is made up of 13 amino acids. The CDR3 DNA is TGTGCCAGCAAATCTGGAAGCGGGACTGAAGCTTTCTTT. Its protein is CASKSGSGTEAFF.

To note about this clone: This specimen includes other DNA sequences encoding the same CDR3. The chain couples TRBV27 to TRBJ2-7; D might be TRBD2 (7 bases). The CDR3 spans 14 residues. The V and J ends lost 2 bases and 1 base respectively, with 9 bases between them. Germline assignment: CDR1 MNHEY and CDR2 SMNVEV (reference sequence). In DNA form, the CDR3 reads TGTGCCAGCAGTTTAAGGGGGGGATCCTACGAGCAGTACTTC. Translated: CASSLRGGSYEQYF.

The rearrangement joins TRBV29-1 to TRBJ1-2; the match to TRBD1 covers 8 bases. V shed 6 bases and J 4 bases; nucleotides not matched to a gene: 7. The CDR3 loop spans 13 amino acids. CDR1 and CDR2 from the germline V gene are SQVTM and ANQGSEA. The CDR3 DNA reads as TGCAGCGTCTCAGGGGGCGGTAGCTATGGCTACACCTTC. Translation gives CSVSGGGSYGYTF.

The V gene is TRBV7-9, the J gene TRBJ2-2; D is possibly TRBD2 (6 bases). The V gene's germline CDR1 is SEHNR and CDR2 FQNEAQ (reference sequence). The CDR3 has 14 amino acids. Trimming left V 5 bases short and J 2 bases short, with 9 bases between. The CDR3 reads CASSMGTNTGELFF. The CDR3 DNA is TGTGCCAGCAGCATGGGGACTAACACCGGGGAGCTGTTTTTT.

This clone appeared once. A read error may account for a junction end that differs from germline. The chain couples TRBV5-1 to TRBJ2-7; 7 positions agree with TRBD1. The CDR3 runs 18 residues. Germline values: CDR1 SGHRS, CDR2 YFSETQ. As DNA, the CDR3 is TGCTCCAGGCCATTGTCCGGGACAGCCCCTCGACACTCCTACGAGCAGTACTTC. It yields the protein CSRPLSGTAPRHSYEQYF.

This clone turned up a few times. The chain combines TRBV7-8 with TRBJ2-7, with D unclear. The V end was cut by 1 base, the J end by 2 bases, with 6 bases between. Germline V gives CDR1 SGHVS, CDR2 FQNEAQ. This CDR3 contains 13 residues. The CDR3 here is CASSLDQAYEQYF. The CDR3 nucleotides read TGTGCCAGCAGCTTAGACCAGGCCTACGAGCAGTACTTC.

This chain joins TRBV29-1 and TRBJ2-7; TRBD1 aligns across 7 bases. Germline CDR1 SQVTM, CDR2 ANQGSEA. J was trimmed by 3 bases and V by 4 bases; bases with no gene match: 3. CDR3 length: 12 residues. Here the CDR3 reads CSVAPGGYEQYF. CDR3 DNA: TGCAGCGTTGCCCCAGGGGGCTACGAGCAGTACTTC.

The V gene is TRBV28, the J gene TRBJ2-7; 11 nucleotides match TRBD2. Trimming removed 3 bases from V and 5 bases from J; junction bases left unmatched: 15. Germline CDR1 MDHEN, CDR2 SYDVKM. The CDR3 totals 18 residues. This CDR3 reads CASSFFPLVSGRANEQYF. The CDR3 region has the DNA TGTGCCAGCAGTTTTTTCCCTCTAGTTAGCGGGAGGGCCAACGAGCAGTACTTC.

This clone was observed a few times. The chain is built from TRBV29-1 and TRBJ2-7, with a weak D call TRBD1 (6 bases). The V and J ends lost 3 bases and 0 bases respectively, with 15 bases between them. From germline, CDR1 is SQVTM and CDR2 ANQGSEA. The CDR3 totals 15 residues. The CDR3: CSVDGAGESSYEQYF. For the CDR3, the DNA is TGCAGCGTTGATGGGGCAGGGGAGAGCTCCTACGAGCAGTACTTC.

The rearrangement uses TRBV9 and TRBJ1-1, with D uncertain. The CDR3 loop spans 16 amino acids. The germline V and J ends were trimmed by 4 bases and 3 bases, with 19 bases remaining between them. The germline V gene has CDR1 SGDLS and CDR2 YYNGEE. The CDR3 sequence: CASSSGPNNEDTEAFF. CDR3 in DNA: TGTGCCAGCAGCAGCGGACCAAATAATGAGGACACTGAAGCTTTCTTT. Using reference TRBV9 and TRBJ1-1 for the parts outside the CDR3, the full variable domain is DSGVTQTPKHLITATGQRVTLRCSPRSGDLSVYWYQQSLDQGLQFLIQYYNGEERAKGNILERFSAQQFPDLHSELNLSSLELGDSALYFCASSSGPNNEDTEAFFGQGTRLTVV.

The J gene is TRBJ2-1, the V gene TRBV27, with D possibly being TRBD2 (5 bases). CDR1 is MNHEY and CDR2 is SMNVEV in the germline V gene (reference sequence). The CDR3 consists of 13 residues. Trimming shortened V by 10 bases and J by 8 bases, and 18 bases separated the two germline ends. The CDR3 is CATARRYSDEQFF. The CDR3 nucleotides are TGTGCCACCGCAAGGAGGTATAGCGATGAGCAGTTCTTC.

J is TRBJ2-7 and V is TRBV7-6; 7 bases map to TRBD1. The CDR3 has 14 residues. Trimming took 3 bases from V and 4 from J; bases not matched to a gene: 6. CDR1 and CDR2 from the germline V gene are SGHVS and FNYEAQ. This CDR3 reads CASSFTGEFYEQYF. In nucleotides, the CDR3 is TGTGCCAGCAGCTTCACAGGGGAATTTTACGAGCAGTACTTC.

This rearrangement joins TRBV9 to TRBJ2-2; 13 nucleotides line up with TRBD2. J was trimmed by 2 bases and V by 3 bases; bases with no gene match: 4. In germline, CDR1 is SGDLS, CDR2 YYNGEE. CDR3 length: 17 residues. In nucleotides, the CDR3 is TGTGCCAGCAGCGGGGGGACTAGCGGGAAAAACACCGGGGAGCTGTTTTTT. Its translation: CASSGGTSGKNTGELFF.

This chain connects TRBV6-5 to TRBJ2-5; weak D call: TRBD2 (6 bases). This CDR3 region has 12 residues. Trimming removed 8 bases from V and 4 bases from J, with 11 bases in between. Germline V CDR1 and CDR2: MNHEY, SVGAGI. The CDR3 DNA is TGTGCCAGCGGGGCGGGGAGAGAGACCCAGTACTTC. Translated, it gives CASGAGRETQYF.

The V gene is TRBV5-4, the J gene TRBJ2-7; TRBD1 is a possible D gene (6 bases). V lost 4 bases to trimming and J lost 3 bases, with 11 bases between them. CDR1 SGHNT and CDR2 YYREEE come from the germline V gene (reference sequence). The CDR3 is 13 amino acids. CDR3 sequence (DNA): TGTGCCAGCAGCGGGGACACCTACTACGAGCAGTACTTC. Encoded protein: CASSGDTYYEQYF.